The rows below give T cell receptor beta chains drawn from one sample of a study of blood T cell repertoires in COVID-19. Using immunoSEQ multiplex PCR, the repertoire was profiled, and TCRdb retains in-frame clones only, with some absent. The sample has over 250,000 clones; 85% are singletons. Sequencing input: peripheral blood. These receptors all come from a human donor in a cohort sampled during active COVID-19. The conserved cysteine and the conserved F or W are not part of the CDR3 here. A D gene is named only where the DNA matches it firmly. Clone size, where shown, is once, few, many, or a class for clones that have expanded.

ASSDQRKPRHEQY - - TRBJ2-7 TRBV5-5
SVEDRGADTQY TRBD1 - TRBJ2-3 TRBV29-1
ASSSPGQGAKYEQY TRBD1 - TRBJ2-7 TRBV5-8
ASSYSGQATVGYT TRBD1 - TRBJ1-2 TRBV6-5
ASSSSSFSQETQY - - TRBJ2-5 TRBV5-1
ASSLGGGDRTDTQY - - TRBJ2-3 TRBV5-6
ASSPFPDQPQH - - TRBJ1-5 TRBV18
ASSAGQAGANVLT - - TRBJ2-6 TRBV25-1
ASSPPAGAYEQY TRBD2 - TRBJ2-7 TRBV7-9
ASSPLAGVRDTQY TRBD2 - TRBJ2-3 TRBV7-7
ASSLPLLGGGELF - - TRBJ2-2 TRBV28
ASSLQGRGGAF - - TRBJ1-1 TRBV12-3/TRBV12-4
AWNDGGLAGGVPTGELF TRBD2 - TRBJ2-2 TRBV30
ASSLVQRTYEQY - - TRBJ2-7 TRBV7-2
ASTPQGLAGYNEQF TRBD2 - TRBJ2-1 TRBV7-2
ASSLTSEYSEQY - - TRBJ2-7 TRBV5-1
ASSAGLVPDTQY TRBD2 - TRBJ2-3 TRBV9
ASSLQGGAQSSYEQY - once TRBJ2-7 TRBV7-2